The next 18 T cell receptor beta chains were all read from a single sample in a study of blood T cell repertoires in COVID-19. The table came from immunoSEQ multiplex PCR; TCRdb's copy has only in-frame clones and leaves some out. The table has some 300,000 clones, over 80% seen once. Sequencing was done on a sample of peripheral blood. The receptors stem from a woman aged 50 to 65 with COVID-19, enrolled during active disease.

This chain connects TRBV6-6 to TRBJ2-7; D perhaps matches TRBD1 (5 bases). In germline, CDR1 is MNHNY, CDR2 SVGAGI (reference sequence). This CDR3 is built from 14 residues. The ends were cut back, 0 bases at V and 2 bases at J, with 8 bases in the middle. This CDR3 reads CASSYSGQTYEQYF. The CDR3 DNA reads as TGTGCCAGCAGTTACTCGGGGCAGACCTACGAGCAGTACTTC.

Points on this clone: Other DNA sequences in the sample encode the same CDR3. The rearrangement links TRBV19 to TRBJ1-1; possible D gene TRBD1, 6 bases. The CDR3 runs 14 residues. Trimming cost V 3 bases and J 1 base, with 9 bases left between them. Germline V CDR1 and CDR2: LNHDA, SQIVND (reference sequence). Here the CDR3 DNA reads TGTGCCAGTAGTATTGGACAGAGGAACACTGAAGCTTTCTTT. It specifies CASSIGQRNTEAFF. Looking up the rest from reference TRBV19 and TRBJ1-1 gives the full variable domain: DGGITQSPKYLFRKEGQNVTLSCEQNLNHDAMYWYRQDPGQGLRLIYYSQIVNDFQKGDIAEGYSVSREKKESFPLTVTSAQKNPTAFYLCASSIGQRNTEAFFGQGTRLTVV.

The V gene is TRBV30, the J gene TRBJ2-3; D not certain. The CDR3 has 12 amino acids. Trimming shortened V by 2 bases and J by 8 bases, and 11 bases separated the two germline ends. CDR1 is GTSNPN and CDR2 is SVGIG in the germline V gene (reference sequence). This CDR3 reads CAWSPTRGTQYF. CDR3 bases: TGTGCCTGGAGTCCTACCCGAGGTACGCAGTATTTT.

The rearrangement uses TRBV27 and TRBJ1-5, with D unclear. This CDR3 contains 14 residues. The V end was cut by 6 bases, the J end by 3 bases, with 12 bases between. Germline assignment: CDR1 MNHEY and CDR2 SMNVEV (reference sequence). In nucleotides, the CDR3 is TGTGCCAGCAGAAGGCAGACAAACAATCAGCCCCAGCATTTT. Amino acid sequence: CASRRQTNNQPQHF.

The CDR3 loop reads CASNPGGVSGELFF. The DNA of the CDR3 is TGTGCCAGCAACCCGGGAGGAGTGTCCGGGGAGCTGTTTTTT. The rearrangement joins TRBV6-2 or TRBV6-3 to TRBJ2-2; the match to TRBD2 covers 7 bases. Germline V gives CDR1 MNHEY, CDR2 SVGEGT. J lost 6 bases, V lost 7 bases, and 8 bases had no gene match. The CDR3 loop spans 14 amino acids.

This clone showed up just once. The V gene is TRBV5-6, the J gene TRBJ1-1; a weak D match, TRBD1 (5 bases). V gave up 0 bases and J gave up 1 base, with 13 bases separating them. The CDR3 is 16 residues long. Germline values: CDR1 SGHDT, CDR2 YYEEEE. The CDR3 bases are TGTGCCAGCAGCTTGGATGCTGTCAGGGCGAACACTGAAGCTTTCTTT. The encoded protein is CASSLDAVRANTEAFF.

The V call is TRBV4-1, the J call TRBJ2-3; 8 nucleotides line up with TRBD1. Germline V gene sequence: CDR1 MGHRA, CDR2 YSYEKL. The ends lost 2 bases at V and 1 base at J; junction bases unmatched: 8. The CDR3 is 17 residues long. The CDR3 loop reads CASSQSWGQARTDTQYF. The CDR3 bases are TGCGCCAGCAGCCAAAGTTGGGGACAGGCCCGCACAGATACGCAGTATTTT.

This chain joins TRBV30 and TRBJ2-2; 9 bases fit TRBD1. With V trimmed by 5 bases and J by 7 bases, 11 bases remained unmatched. The CDR3 runs to 15 residues. Looked up from germline, CDR1 is GTSNPN and CDR2 is SVGIG (reference sequence). The CDR3 nucleotides read TGTGCCTGGGACTTAAACAGGGGGCGCATCGGGGAGCTGTTTTTT. Residues: CAWDLNRGRIGELFF.

V gene TRBV27 combines with J gene TRBJ1-5; D gene uncertain. The CDR3 extends over 14 amino acids. CDR1 is MNHEY and CDR2 is SMNVEV in the germline V gene (reference sequence). V gave up 6 bases and J gave up 2 bases, with 11 bases separating them. CDR3 sequence: CASSVYLGNQPQHF. The CDR3 DNA is TGTGCCAGCAGCGTCTACTTGGGCAATCAGCCCCAGCATTTT.

The rearrangement joins TRBV5-1 to TRBJ2-3, with 12 bases aligning to TRBD2. The ends lost 4 bases at V and 0 bases at J; junction bases unmatched: 18. There are 21 residues in the CDR3. The V gene's germline CDR1 is SGHRS and CDR2 YFSETQ. The DNA for the CDR3 is TGCGCCAGCAGCGGAATGGGACTAGCGGGTTTAGGACCTGCTAGCACAGATACGCAGTATTTT. Amino acid sequence: CASSGMGLAGLGPASTDTQYF.

This chain links TRBV6-5 with TRBJ1-5, with 7 positions matching TRBD1. Per the germline V gene, CDR1 is MNHEY and CDR2 is SVGAGI. After removal of 7 bases from V and 3 bases from J, the junction contained 3 bases not matched to a gene. CDR3 length equals 13 residues. Written as DNA, the CDR3 is TGTGCCAGCACCCAGGGGGACAATCAGCCCCAGCATTTT. Translating gives CASTQGDNQPQHF.

The rearrangement joins TRBV7-2 to TRBJ2-6; 9 bases are a match to TRBD1. CDR1 is SGHTA and CDR2 is FQGNSA in the germline V gene. There are 19 residues in the CDR3. With 0 bases clipped from V and 2 bases from J, the junction kept 8 bases outside the gene matches. In nucleotides, the CDR3 is TGTGCCAGCAGCTTAGCAATCCTCGGGACAGGGACTGGGGCCAACGTCCTGACTTTC. Protein product: CASSLAILGTGTGANVLTF.

This clone was seen more than once but under ten times. The chain is built from TRBV27 and TRBJ2-1; possibly TRBD2 for D (5 bases). The germline V gene has CDR1 MNHEY and CDR2 SMNVEV (reference sequence). CDR3 length: 11 residues. V shed 8 bases and J shed 3 bases, with 5 bases lying between them. CDR3 residues: CASRDYNEQFF. The CDR3 DNA follows: TGTGCCAGCCGGGACTACAATGAGCAGTTCTTC.

Points on this clone: The junction departs from the called germline gene at one end, perhaps through a read error. This chain joins TRBV7-7 and TRBJ2-1, with 14 positions matching TRBD2. The CDR3 sequence is 16 residues long. CDR1 and CDR2 from the germline V gene are SSHAT and FNYEAQ (reference sequence). CDR3: CASSLGTSGRLNEQFF. In DNA form, the CDR3 reads TGTGCTAGCAGCCTCGGGACTAGCGGGAGATTGAATGAGCAGTTCTTC.

The CDR3 reads CASSYRLAGTTGELFF. The CDR3 nucleotides are TGTGCCAGCAGCTACCGACTAGCGGGAACAACCGGGGAGCTGTTTTTT. This sequence joins TRBV7-8 and TRBJ2-2; TRBD2 matches 11 bases. V was pared by 4 bases and J by 5 bases, with 6 bases of the junction left unmatched. CDR3 size: 16 residues. CDR1 is SGHVS, CDR2 FQNEAQ, per germline. Combining the CDR3 with reference TRBV7-8 and TRBJ2-2 gives the whole variable domain GAGVSQSPRYKVAKRGQDVALRCDPISGHVSLFWYQQALGQGPEFLTYFQNEAQLDKSGLPSDRFFAERPEGSVSTLKIQRTQQEDSAVYLCASSYRLAGTTGELFFGEGSRLTVL.

This clone was counted only a few times. The chain is built from TRBV30 and TRBJ1-5; D is ambiguous. V dropped 2 bases and J dropped 2 bases, with 7 bases sitting between them. Germline assignment: CDR1 GTSNPN and CDR2 SVGIG (reference sequence). This CDR3 has 13 amino acids. The CDR3 reads CAWSPRGNQPQHF. The CDR3 DNA reads TGTGCCTGGAGTCCCCGGGGCAATCAGCCCCAGCATTTT.

The chain employs TRBV6-5 and TRBJ2-1; 8 bases fit TRBD2. CDR3 length equals 16 residues. Unmatched junction bases numbered 8, after V lost 3 bases and J lost 4 bases. Germline values: CDR1 MNHEY, CDR2 SVGAGI. The CDR3 nucleotides read TGTGCCAGCAGTTATTATCGGACTAGCAATTACAATGAGCAGTTCTTC. Protein sequence: CASSYYRTSNYNEQFF.

V is TRBV12-3 or TRBV12-4 and J is TRBJ2-2; no definite D call. The CDR3 sequence is 13 residues long. V was shortened by 6 bases and J by 7 bases, with 12 bases between the two germline ends. The CDR3 nucleotides are TGTGCCAGCAGCTATCAACGAGTCGGGGAGCTGTTTTTT. Its protein product is CASSYQRVGELFF.